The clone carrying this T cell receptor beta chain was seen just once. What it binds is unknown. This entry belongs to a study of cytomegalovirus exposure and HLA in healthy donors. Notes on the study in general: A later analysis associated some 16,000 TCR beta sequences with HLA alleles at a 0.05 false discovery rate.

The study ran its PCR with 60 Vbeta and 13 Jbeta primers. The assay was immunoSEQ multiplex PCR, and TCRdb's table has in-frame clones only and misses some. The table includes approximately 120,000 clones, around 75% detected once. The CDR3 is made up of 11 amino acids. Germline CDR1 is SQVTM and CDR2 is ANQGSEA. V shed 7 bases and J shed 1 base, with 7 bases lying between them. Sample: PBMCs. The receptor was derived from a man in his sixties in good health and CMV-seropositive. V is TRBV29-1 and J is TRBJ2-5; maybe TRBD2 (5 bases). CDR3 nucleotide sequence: TGCAGCGCCAGCGGCCAAGAGACCCAGTACTTC. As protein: CSASGQETQYF.